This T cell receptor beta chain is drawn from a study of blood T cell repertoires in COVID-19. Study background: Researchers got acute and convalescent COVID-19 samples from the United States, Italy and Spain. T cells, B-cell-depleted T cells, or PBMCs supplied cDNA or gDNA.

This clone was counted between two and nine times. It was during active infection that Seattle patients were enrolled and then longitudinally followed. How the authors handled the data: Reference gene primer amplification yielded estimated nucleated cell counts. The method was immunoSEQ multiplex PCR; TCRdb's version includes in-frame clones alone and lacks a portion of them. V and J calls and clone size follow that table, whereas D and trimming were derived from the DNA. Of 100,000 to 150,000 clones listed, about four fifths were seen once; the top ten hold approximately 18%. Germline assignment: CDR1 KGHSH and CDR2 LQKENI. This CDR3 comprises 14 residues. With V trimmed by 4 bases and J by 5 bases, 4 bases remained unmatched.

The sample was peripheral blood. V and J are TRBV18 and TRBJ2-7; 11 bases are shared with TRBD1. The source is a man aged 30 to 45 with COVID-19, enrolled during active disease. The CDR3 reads CASSLGQGGDEQYF. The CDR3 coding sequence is TGTGCCAGCTCACTGGGACAGGGGGGCGACGAGCAGTACTTC.